A single sample is the source of the 23 T cell receptor beta chains below, sequenced in a study of shared clonotypes between healthy human individuals. Positive CCR7 selection of CD45RO-negative cells yielded the naive CD8 cells, and terminally differentiated effector memory CD45RA+ cells were excluded. Here immunoSEQ multiplex PCR was the method, and the copy in TCRdb shows in-frame clones only, minus some. The sample yields some 2,000,000 clones, about 95% seen once. Sequenced sample: naive CD8+ T cells sorted from blood. Receptors were obtained from a man younger than 35 in good health.

Concerning this clone: Other DNA sequences in the same sample also yield this CDR3. V usage is TRBV6-5 and J usage is TRBJ2-7; unclear D gene. The CDR3 covers 13 residues. The germline V gene encodes CDR1 MNHEY and CDR2 SVGAGI. V lost 5 bases and J 2 bases, leaving 10 bases between the germline ends. This CDR3 reads CASSPGVAYEQYF. The DNA of the CDR3 is TGTGCCAGCAGTCCCGGCGTAGCCTACGAGCAGTACTTC.

A remark on this clone: Additional DNA sequences in this sample encode the identical CDR3. The V call is TRBV9, the J call TRBJ2-7; 14 bases map to TRBD2. The V segment lost 3 bases and the J segment 4 bases; nucleotides outside the gene matches: 6. Germline-derived CDR1 and CDR2 are SGDLS and YYNGEE. The CDR3 consists of 16 residues. The CDR3 sequence: CASSAGGLAGVYEQYF. The CDR3 DNA reads as TGTGCCAGCAGCGCGGGGGGACTAGCGGGAGTTTACGAGCAGTACTTC.

CDR3 residues: CASSVALLGGYGYTF. The CDR3 DNA reads as TGTGCCAGCAGTGTCGCACTCCTGGGTGGCTATGGCTACACCTTC. The genes are TRBV2 and TRBJ1-2; D not certain. The V gene's germline CDR1 is SNHLY and CDR2 FYNNEI. The CDR3 has 15 residues. Trimming pared 4 bases from V and 4 bases from J, leaving 16 bases between.

The gene calls are TRBV7-3 and TRBJ2-1; 10 nucleotides agree with TRBD1. The V gene's germline CDR1 is SGHTA and CDR2 FQGTGA. This CDR3 has 15 residues. The V and J ends lost 4 bases and 7 bases, in that order; junction bases with no gene match: 7. The CDR3 coding sequence is TGTGCCAGCAGCTACGGGACAGGGGTCGGGAATGAGCAGTTCTTC. It specifies CASSYGTGVGNEQFF.

CDR3 sequence: CASSSGTAPYEQYF. The CDR3, as DNA: TGTGCCAGCTCAAGCGGGACAGCCCCCTACGAGCAGTACTTC. The chain couples TRBV18 to TRBJ2-7; the D gene could be TRBD1 or TRBD2 (7 bases each). Between the trimmed V and J ends, which lost 5 bases and 2 bases, there was a span of 13 bases. The CDR3 length is 14 residues. The germline V gene encodes CDR1 KGHSH and CDR2 LQKENI.

The chain links TRBV27 to TRBJ1-1; no firm D call. The CDR3 covers 13 residues. The V end was cut by 2 bases, the J end by 11 bases, with 15 bases between. Germline CDR1 reads MNHEY; CDR2 reads SMNVEV (reference sequence). As DNA, the CDR3 is TGTGCCAGCAGTTTACTGTTGGGCCTTTCGGCTTTCTTT. It is translated as CASSLLLGLSAFF.

The chain uses TRBV28 and TRBJ2-2, with D perhaps assigned TRBD1 or TRBD2 (5 bases each). CDR3 size: 14 residues. Looked up from germline, CDR1 is MDHEN and CDR2 is SYDVKM. Trimming cost V 3 bases and J 6 bases, with 11 bases left between them. CDR3 nucleotides: TGTGCCAGCAGTTTCGCTTTGGGGGCCGGGGAGCTGTTTTTT. Translation gives CASSFALGAGELFF.

The V call is TRBV6-6, the J call TRBJ2-3; 16 nucleotides match TRBD2. There are 15 residues in the CDR3. The trim removed 9 bases at V and 6 bases at J, leaving 6 bases unmatched. Germline V gene sequence: CDR1 MNHNY, CDR2 SVGAGI (reference sequence). DNA of the CDR3: TGTGCCAGTCAGGGACTAGCGGGGGGGCCCGATACGCAGTATTTT. Translating gives CASQGLAGGPDTQYF.

In the case of this clone: This same CDR3 is encoded by further DNA sequences in the sample. The V gene is TRBV13, the J gene TRBJ2-3; D not resolved. CDR3 size: 13 residues. Germline CDR1 PRHDT, CDR2 FYEKMQ (reference sequence). Deletions cut 2 bases from V and 0 bases from J, with 3 bases between. The CDR3 loop reads CASSLTSTDTQYF. Here the CDR3 DNA reads TGTGCCAGCAGCTTAACCAGCACAGATACGCAGTATTTT.

This clone was recorded once. V gene TRBV6-5 combines with J gene TRBJ2-5, with 9 bases identical to TRBD1. The ends lost 6 bases at V and 5 bases at J; junction bases unmatched: 10. The CDR3 covers 15 residues. Germline V CDR1 and CDR2: MNHEY, SVGAGI. The CDR3 here is CASSSPRTGDETQYF. CDR3 coding DNA: TGTGCCAGCAGCTCACCGAGGACAGGGGACGAGACCCAGTACTTC.

The gene calls are TRBV6-5 and TRBJ1-6, with D maybe TRBD1 (5 bases). The CDR3 totals 14 residues. Germline assignment: CDR1 MNHEY and CDR2 SVGAGI. Between the trimmed V and J ends, which lost 2 bases and 6 bases, there was a span of 8 bases. The CDR3 protein is CASSYRDGNSPLHF. The CDR3 coding sequence is TGTGCCAGCAGTTACCGGGACGGTAATTCACCCCTCCACTTT.

The CDR3 region has the DNA TGTGCCTGGACCCAACTACAGGGGAGAGAGACCCAGTACTTC. Amino acid sequence: CAWTQLQGRETQYF. J is TRBJ2-5 and V is TRBV30; TRBD1 matches 7 bases. This CDR3 contains 14 residues. Germline-derived CDR1 and CDR2 are GTSNPN and SVGIG (reference sequence). The ends lost 4 bases at V and 4 bases at J; junction bases unmatched: 9.

The chain uses TRBV19 and TRBJ2-2; 9 bases align to TRBD1. J gave up 1 base and V 7 bases, and 7 bases lay outside the gene matches. Germline CDR1 LNHDA, CDR2 SQIVND (reference sequence). The CDR3 runs to 16 residues. The CDR3 is CASTKDRGVNTGELFF. DNA of the CDR3: TGTGCCAGTACCAAAGACAGGGGGGTGAACACCGGGGAGCTGTTTTTT.

J is TRBJ2-7 and V is TRBV13, with TRBD1 matching over 7 bases. Germline assignment: CDR1 PRHDT and CDR2 FYEKMQ (reference sequence). The CDR3 runs 19 residues. Trimming at V came to 5 bases and at J to 0 bases, leaving 19 bases not matched to a gene. CDR3 nucleotides: TGTGCCAGCAGCCCACAATTATCGACTACAGGGGCGAGCTCCTACGAGCAGTACTTC. Translating gives CASSPQLSTTGASSYEQYF.

J is TRBJ2-7 and V is TRBV6-5; D ambiguous. The length of the CDR3 is 14 residues. Germline V gives CDR1 MNHEY, CDR2 SVGAGI. The germline V and J ends were trimmed by 5 bases and 1 base, with 12 bases remaining between them. Written as DNA, the CDR3 is TGTGCCAGCAGTCCCCGATTAACATCCTACGAGCAGTACTTC. Its translation: CASSPRLTSYEQYF.

The rearrangement links TRBV29-1 to TRBJ2-2, with a weak D call TRBD1 (5 bases). From germline, CDR1 is SQVTM and CDR2 ANQGSEA. This CDR3 is 15 amino acids long. V was shortened by 5 bases and J by 1 base, with 14 bases between the two germline ends. The CDR3 DNA sequence: TGCAGCGTTCCCCTGGGGCAGGGGAACACCGGGGAGCTGTTTTTT. Amino acids: CSVPLGQGNTGELFF.

This clone showed up just once. The chain joins TRBV11-2 to TRBJ2-3, with TRBD2 identical over 14 bases. CDR1 and CDR2 from the germline V gene are SGHAT and FQNNGV. CDR3 length: 19 amino acids. J gave up 2 bases and V 7 bases, and 14 bases lay outside the gene matches. CDR3 loop: CASTARGTSGGRHTDTQYF. In DNA, the CDR3 is TGTGCCAGCACCGCGCGAGGGACTAGCGGGGGCCGGCACACAGATACGCAGTATTTT.

The rearrangement uses TRBV2 and TRBJ2-7; possibly TRBD1 or TRBD2 for D (7 bases each). The CDR3 has 16 amino acids. CDR1 and CDR2 from the germline V gene are SNHLY and FYNNEI. V shed 6 bases and J shed 3 bases, with 21 bases lying between them. CDR3 nucleotides: TGTGCCAGCAGCGAGGGAGGGACAGTGGGATTCTACGAGCAGTACTTC. This sequence encodes CASSEGGTVGFYEQYF.

The chain has TRBV13 and TRBJ1-2; D call uncertain. Germline V CDR1 and CDR2: PRHDT, FYEKMQ (reference sequence). The CDR3 contains 15 residues. Trimming removed 2 bases from V and 0 bases from J, with 10 bases in between. CDR3 sequence (DNA): TGTGCCAGCAGCTTAATGGACCCAGCTAACTATGGCTACACCTTC. Encoded protein: CASSLMDPANYGYTF.

The chain is built from TRBV4-1 and TRBJ2-1; D is ambiguous. Germline V gene lookup returns CDR1 MGHRA and CDR2 YSYEKL. This CDR3 has 14 amino acids. V gave up 4 bases and J gave up 10 bases, with 17 bases separating them. As DNA, the CDR3 is TGCGCCAGCAGCCCACGCTTGGATGGGCGAGAGCAGTTCTTC. This sequence encodes CASSPRLDGREQFF.

This rearrangement joins TRBV29-1 to TRBJ1-2; TRBD1 might be the D (5 bases). Germline lookup yields CDR1 SQVTM and CDR2 ANQGSEA. The V and J ends lost 4 bases and 6 bases respectively, with 15 bases between them. The CDR3 totals 13 residues. The CDR3, as DNA: TGCAGCGTTGTAGGGCAGGGTCTGGATGGCTACACCTTC. Translating it yields CSVVGQGLDGYTF.

The J gene is TRBJ2-7, the V gene TRBV7-9; no clear D gene. The V gene lost 1 base and the J gene lost 3 bases, with 16 bases spanning the gap. The CDR3 is 16 amino acids. Germline assignment: CDR1 SEHNR and CDR2 FQNEAQ (reference sequence). Here the CDR3 DNA reads TGTGCCAGCAGCTTAGTGGTCCCAGCCGCCGTCTACGAGCAGTACTTC. Translating gives CASSLVVPAAVYEQYF.

The chain has TRBV7-9 and TRBJ1-1; the D gene is possibly TRBD1 (6 bases). The ends were cut back, 6 bases at V and 1 base at J, with 9 bases in the middle. The germline gives CDR1 SEHNR, CDR2 FQNEAQ (reference sequence). The CDR3 runs to 13 residues. The CDR3 DNA follows: TGTGCCAGCAGGGCACAGGGGAACACTGAAGCTTTCTTT. Its protein product is CASRAQGNTEAFF.